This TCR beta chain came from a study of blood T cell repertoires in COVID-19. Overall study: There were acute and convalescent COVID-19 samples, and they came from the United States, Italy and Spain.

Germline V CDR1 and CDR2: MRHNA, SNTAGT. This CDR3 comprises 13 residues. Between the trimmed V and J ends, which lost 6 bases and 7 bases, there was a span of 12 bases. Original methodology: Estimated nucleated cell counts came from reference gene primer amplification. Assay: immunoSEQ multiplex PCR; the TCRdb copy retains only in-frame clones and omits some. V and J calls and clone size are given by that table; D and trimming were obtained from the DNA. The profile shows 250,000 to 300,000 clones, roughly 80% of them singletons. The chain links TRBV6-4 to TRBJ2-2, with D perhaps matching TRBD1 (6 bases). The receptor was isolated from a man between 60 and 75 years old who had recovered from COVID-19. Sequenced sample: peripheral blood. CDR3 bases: TGTGCCAGCAGCCTTACAGGGATCGGGGAGCTGTTTTTT. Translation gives CASSLTGIGELFF.